The sequence of this T cell receptor (beta chain) was determined in a study of blood T cell repertoires in COVID-19. The CDR3 has 15 amino acids. Germline loops: CDR1 MDHEN, CDR2 SYDVKM. V lost 6 bases, J lost 5 bases, and 10 bases stayed unmatched. Repertoires were generated with immunoSEQ multiplex PCR, while TCRdb's copy carries only in-frame clones and drops some. The sample consists of 350,000 to 450,000 clones, 85% of them appearing once. Material for sequencing was peripheral blood. The genes are TRBV28 and TRBJ2-3, with 8 bases lining up with TRBD1. The receptor was isolated from a woman aged 18-35 years with acute or convalescent COVID-19. CDR3 region: CASSSPGGAVDTQYF. The CDR3, as DNA: TGTGCCAGCAGCTCTCCAGGGGGCGCGGTAGATACGCAGTATTTT.